The 23 T cell receptor beta chains reported below all come from one sample, sequenced in a study of Graves' ophthalmopathy and Graves' hyperthyroidism. The study amplified TCR beta CDR3 regions using RNA transcripts. Second-round multiplex PCR came after a first-round RT-PCR that employed HTBI primers. MiXCR was run by TCRdb on the multiplex PCR reads, yielding one entry per CDR3 protein. The sample lists 650,000 to 900,000 distinct CDR3 sequences, approximately 40% occurring once. The sequencing input was peripheral blood. The receptors derive from an adult man with Graves' ophthalmopathy.

J is TRBJ2-7 and V is TRBV20-1; TRBD2 matches 10 bases. V lost 7 bases to trimming and J lost 5 bases; unmatched junction nucleotides: 8. The CDR3 has 13 amino acids. Per germline, CDR1 DFQATT and CDR2 SNEGSKA (reference sequence). The CDR3 bases are TGCAGTGTTACAGCGGGAGGGGCCGACGAGCAGTACTTC. Its translation is CSVTAGGADEQYF.

There are a few counts of this clonotype. This rearrangement joins TRBV6-2 or TRBV6-3 to TRBJ1-2; no definite D call. V dropped 7 bases and J dropped 8 bases, with 14 bases sitting between them. CDR3 length equals 12 residues. Germline loops: CDR1 MNHEY, CDR2 SVGEGT. The CDR3 loop is CASTEWPGGYTF. The DNA of the CDR3 is TGTGCCAGCACCGAGTGGCCAGGAGGCTACACCTTC.

The V gene is TRBV29-1, the J gene TRBJ1-2; 8 positions match TRBD1. Trimming at V came to 1 base and at J to 7 bases, leaving 5 bases not matched to a gene. The CDR3 extends over 13 amino acids. Germline CDR1 and CDR2: SQVTM and ANQGSEA. CDR3 coding DNA: TGCAGCGTTGAAGTGCGACAGGGGTTTGGCTACACCTTC. As protein: CSVEVRQGFGYTF.

The V and J genes are TRBV19 and TRBJ1-5; D may be TRBD1 (5 bases). The CDR3 extends over 14 amino acids. Trimming removed 6 bases at V and 1 base at J, with 10 bases between. CDR1 is LNHDA and CDR2 is SQIVND in the germline V gene (reference sequence). CDR3 amino acids: CASSAWDSNQPQHF. CDR3 DNA: TGTGCCAGTAGCGCGTGGGACAGCAATCAGCCCCAGCATTTT.

This clonotype has a count of ten or more. The chain joins TRBV7-2 to TRBJ2-7, with a weak D call TRBD1 (7 bases). Between the trimmed V and J ends, which lost 1 base and 8 bases, there was a span of 15 bases. The CDR3 length is 14 residues. CDR1 is SGHTA and CDR2 is FQGNSA in the germline V gene. The DNA of the CDR3 is TGTGCCAGCAGCTTAGTTAGGCAGGGGGGCAAGCAGTACTTC. Translating gives CASSLVRQGGKQYF.

This clonotype was found a few times. This chain joins TRBV15 and TRBJ1-1, with 9 bases fitting TRBD1. The CDR3 consists of 17 residues. Looked up from germline, CDR1 is LNHNV and CDR2 is YYDKDF (reference sequence). The V gene end was trimmed by 4 bases and the J gene end by 4 bases; junction bases not matched to a gene: 13. The chain's CDR3 is CATSNHRGRFPGTEAFF. The DNA for the CDR3 is TGTGCCACCAGCAATCACAGGGGGCGTTTCCCGGGCACTGAAGCTTTCTTT.

Regarding this clonotype: Compared with germline, one end of the junction differs, possibly owing to a read error. The V call is TRBV5-6, the J call TRBJ1-2; D remains unclear. CDR3 size: 14 residues. Germline CDR1 is SGHDT and CDR2 is YYEEEE. CDR3 sequence reads: CASSLDVTNYGHTF. The CDR3 region has the DNA TGTGCCAGCAGCTTGGATGTGACTAACTATGGCCACACCTTC.

This clonotype was counted ten times or more. This chain joins TRBV7-9 and TRBJ1-1; 9 bases map to TRBD1. V lost 6 bases and J lost 3; bases outside the gene matches: 5. Germline lookup yields CDR1 SEHNR and CDR2 FQNEAQ (reference sequence). The CDR3 consists of 14 residues. The CDR3 is CASSDRGSDTEAFF. The CDR3 region has the DNA TGTGCCAGCAGTGACAGGGGGTCGGACACTGAAGCTTTCTTT. The full variable domain, with the rest looked up from reference TRBV7-9 and TRBJ1-1, is DTGVSQNPRHKITKRGQNVTFRCDPISEHNRLYWYRQTLGQGPEFLTYFQNEAQLEKSRLLSDRFSAERPKGSFSTLEIQRTEQGDSAMYLCASSDRGSDTEAFFGQGTRLTVV.

V gene TRBV11-3 combines with J gene TRBJ1-1; D not certain. Trimming removed 2 bases from V and 2 bases from J, with 12 bases in between. Germline-derived CDR1 and CDR2 are SGHNT and YENEEA. The CDR3 loop spans 15 amino acids. The CDR3 nucleotides read TGTGCCAGCAGCTTATACATGGGAACCAACACTGAAGCTTTCTTT. It translates to CASSLYMGTNTEAFF.

This clonotype was observed a single time. The CDR3 DNA follows: TGTGCCAGCAAACAGGGTGGGGATCAGCCCCAGCATTTT. Its protein product is CASKQGGDQPQHF. The V gene is TRBV25-1, the J gene TRBJ1-5; D is possibly TRBD1 (6 bases). Per the germline V gene, CDR1 is MGHDK and CDR2 is SYGVNS. The CDR3 has 13 residues. V lost 7 bases and J 5 bases, leaving 12 bases between the germline ends.

The V call is TRBV2, the J call TRBJ1-4; D unclear. CDR3 size: 12 residues. Between the trimmed V and J ends, which lost 4 bases and 5 bases, there was a span of 5 bases. Germline CDR1 SNHLY, CDR2 FYNNEI. This CDR3 is CASSAGNEKLFF. CDR3 nucleotide sequence: TGTGCCAGCAGTGCCGGGAATGAAAAACTGTTTTTT.

This clonotype was observed many times. The CDR3 end shows no conserved phenylalanine or tryptophan, and so a read error is likely. It is unclear where the CDR3 begins or ends on the DNA, so no DNA is shown, and the CDR3 is as TCRdb lists it. The V call is TRBV5-1, the J call TRBJ1-2. Including both end residues, the CDR3 is 8 amino acids long. Germline CDR1 reads SGHRS; CDR2 reads YFSETQ. The CDR3 here is CASSLFYL.

Notes on this clonotype: The junction shows a germline mismatch at one end, possibly a read error. The rearrangement links TRBV24-1 to TRBJ1-5, with unresolved D. Germline lookup yields CDR1 KGHDR and CDR2 SFDVKD. CDR3 length: 14 residues. CDR3 protein: CASSGKMGYQPQHF. In nucleotides, the CDR3 is TGTGCCAGCAGTGGCAAGATGGGCTATCAGCCCCAGCATTTT.

The table lists this clonotype with many counts. J is TRBJ2-6 and V is TRBV7-9; D is uncertain. This CDR3 is built from 14 residues. Trimming stripped 2 bases from V and 0 bases from J, with 2 bases between. Germline V gene data show CDR1 as SEHNR and CDR2 as FQNEAQ (reference sequence). The CDR3 here is CASSLSSGANVLTF. Written as DNA, the CDR3 is TGTGCCAGCAGCTTAAGCTCTGGGGCCAACGTCCTGACTTTC.

The rearrangement uses TRBV5-6 and TRBJ1-5; 10 nucleotides align to TRBD1. Germline V gives CDR1 SGHDT, CDR2 YYEEEE. The CDR3 extends over 20 amino acids. Germline trimming cut 4 bases from V and 1 base from J; bases unmatched to any gene: 17. The CDR3, as DNA: TGTGCCAGCAGCCTCACGCCTCCGGGACAGGGGCGGTTAAGCAATCAGCCCCAGCATTTT. It translates to CASSLTPPGQGRLSNQPQHF.

This clonotype occurred many times. The V call is TRBV7-2, the J call TRBJ1-6; D gene uncertain. CDR1 is SGHTA, CDR2 FQGNSA, per germline. The CDR3 runs to 12 residues. Trimming removed 4 bases from V and 7 bases from J, with 5 bases in between. Here the CDR3 reads CASSSENSPLHF. The CDR3 nucleotides are TGTGCCAGCAGCTCCGAAAATTCACCCCTCCACTTT.

This clonotype was seen many times. The germline gene is not matched at one end of the junction; a read error may be the cause. CDR3 sequence: CASSPGQGSYAQYF. The CDR3 DNA is TGTGCCAGCAGCCCAGGGCAGGGGTCCTACGCGCAGTACTTC. The chain carries TRBV7-9 and TRBJ2-7; TRBD1 might be the D (6 bases). CDR3 size: 14 residues. Germline CDR1 SEHNR, CDR2 FQNEAQ (reference sequence).

Remarks on this clonotype: A much larger clone lies a single base off, so this may be a read error. The chain recombines TRBV29-1 with TRBJ2-7, with TRBD1 identical over 7 bases. The CDR3 contains 13 residues. The germline gives CDR1 SQVTM, CDR2 ANQGSEA. V trimming: 1 base; J trimming: 2 bases; junction bases outside the gene matches: 2. The CDR3 loop is CSVEGRGTYEQYF. CDR3 DNA sequence: TGCAGCGTTGAAGGCAGGGGGACCTACGAGCAGTACTTC.

This clonotype has just a few counts. The CDR3 DNA reads TGTGCCAGCAGCTTGGGGGCCCCCAACACCATATATTTT. Protein: CASSLGAPNTIYF. This chain joins TRBV7-9 and TRBJ1-3; D possibly corresponds to TRBD1 (6 bases). Germline V gene data show CDR1 as SEHNR and CDR2 as FQNEAQ (reference sequence). This CDR3 comprises 13 residues. Trimming left V 3 bases short and J 7 bases short, with 10 bases between.

This clonotype has only a few counts. This chain joins TRBV9 and TRBJ1-3, with D unresolved. The CDR3 is made up of 15 amino acids. The germline V gene has CDR1 SGDLS and CDR2 YYNGEE. Trimming stripped 2 bases from V and 2 bases from J, with 11 bases between. CDR3 in DNA: TGTGCCAGCAGCGTGGACGGAGAGACTGGAAACACCATATATTTT. It is translated as CASSVDGETGNTIYF.

This clonotype was observed at least ten times. The chain links TRBV29-1 to TRBJ2-5; a possible D gene is TRBD2 (6 bases). The V end lost 6 bases, the J end lost 5 bases, and 19 bases lay between the germline ends. Germline V gene sequence: CDR1 SQVTM, CDR2 ANQGSEA. The CDR3 is 14 residues long. CDR3 loop: CSVNELALRETQYF. CDR3 DNA: TGCAGCGTCAATGAACTAGCCTTACGTGAGACCCAGTACTTC.

This clonotype occurred many times. The chain has TRBV10-3 and TRBJ2-7, with D tentatively TRBD2 (5 bases). Trimming shortened V by 6 bases and J by 1 base, and 10 bases separated the two germline ends. CDR1 is ENHRY, CDR2 SYGVKD, per germline. This CDR3 has 13 amino acids. CDR3 amino acids: CAISLADSYEQYF. CDR3 in DNA: TGTGCCATCAGCCTAGCCGATTCCTACGAGCAGTACTTC.

This chain joins TRBV11-1 and TRBJ2-6, with D perhaps TRBD2 (7 bases). CDR3 length: 19 amino acids. Germline V CDR1 and CDR2: SGHAT, FQDESV (reference sequence). V lost 1 base to trimming and J lost 5 bases, with 21 bases between them. The CDR3 sequence: CASSLVGGGAGRRANVLTF. CDR3 bases: TGTGCCAGCAGCTTAGTAGGAGGGGGGGCGGGTCGTCGGGCCAACGTCCTGACTTTC.